This TCR beta chain originates from a study of cytotoxic CD8 clonotypes in ibrutinib-treated CLL. V was cut by 1 base and J by 6 bases, with 13 bases left in between. Germline loops: CDR1 SGHNT, CDR2 YENEEA. CDR3 length equals 15 residues. Assay used: immunoSEQ multiplex PCR; TCRdb lists only in-frame clones, some missing. The sample holds about 140,000 clones, less than 95% seen once. The chain is built from TRBV11-3 and TRBJ2-1; D may be TRBD1 (5 bases). The clonotype originates from a human donor with chronic lymphocytic leukemia. Sequencing used PBMCs, obtained after 12 months of ibrutinib treatment. CDR3 coding DNA: TGTGCCAGCAGCTTAGGGGGCTACGTCGGCAATGAGCAGTTCTTC. This codes for CASSLGGYVGNEQFF. Looking up the rest from reference TRBV11-3 and TRBJ2-1 gives the full variable domain: EAGVVQSPRYKIIEKKQPVAFWCNPISGHNTLYWYLQNLGQGPELLIRYENEEAVDDSQLPKDRFSAERLKGVDSTLKIQPAELGDSAVYLCASSLGGYVGNEQFFGPGTRLTVL.